Listed here is a single TCR beta chain. The target antigen is unknown. Sequencing ends 3 residues short of the CDR3 end; the germline J gene provides the rest. V dropped 4 bases and J dropped 3 bases, with 16 bases sitting between them. The CDR3 runs 16 residues. Germline V CDR1 and CDR2: MGHRA, YSYEKL. The data originate from a study of T cells in women clearing cervical HPV infection. Study as a whole: Case blood was drawn a median about 23 weeks after lesion detection.

Repertoires were generated with immunoSEQ multiplex PCR, while TCRdb's copy carries only in-frame clones and drops some. The specimen's table records about 24,000 clones. Findings and limits, study-wide: TRBV6-7 abundance was lower in cases than controls (around 0.1% versus 0.15%).

The origin of this receptor is a woman aged 18 to 75 with a cervical HPV16 infection that either progressed to CIN3+ or cleared (not recorded which). Sequencing used blood buffy coat. The rearrangement links TRBV4-1 to TRBJ1-5; D not certain. The CDR3 bases that were read are TGCGCCAGCAGCCCAATAGCAACGGCAGTCAATCAGCCC. Its protein is CASSPIATAVNQP. In full, the CDR3 is CASSPIATAVNQPQHF.